What follows are 9 T cell receptor beta chains derived from one specimen sequenced in a study of regulatory T cells in long-lasting Graves disease. Stated time point: newly diagnosed GD, antithyroid drugs for less than 3 months. Researchers made the TCR library from RNA that was extracted from PBMCs. Library construction for TCR beta used iRepertoire HTBI primers and Arm-PCR of CDR3 regions. TCRdb independently ran MiXCR on the multiplex PCR reads; one entry per CDR3 protein. The table records about 430,000 distinct CDR3 sequences, about 15% of them present only once. Separately, the same data were catalogued under a study of T cells in Graves' hyperthyroidism and ophthalmopathy.

The sequenced sample was peripheral blood mononuclear cells (PBMCs), obtained at new diagnosis, from a patient treated with antithyroid drugs. Every receptor here comes from a woman between 40 and 50 years old with Graves disease.

This clonotype came up a few times. This may be a read error, as it is one base from a much larger clone. The gene calls are TRBV6-1 and TRBJ1-1, with D perhaps matching TRBD1 (6 bases). CDR3 length: 12 residues. Germline CDR1 MNHNS, CDR2 SASEGT. The V end lost 6 bases, the J end lost 4 bases, and 9 bases lay between the germline ends. The CDR3, as DNA: TGTGCCAGCAGGAAAGGGGGCACTGAAGCTTTCTTT. It encodes CASRKGGTEAFF.

This clonotype was found many times. The J gene is TRBJ2-5, the V gene TRBV29-1; 14 bases agree with TRBD2. The germline gives CDR1 SQVTM, CDR2 ANQGSEA. With 7 bases clipped from V and 5 bases from J, the junction kept 9 bases outside the gene matches. This CDR3 spans 15 amino acids. CDR3 amino acids: CSGLTSGRAGETQYF. For the CDR3, the DNA is TGCAGCGGACTGACTAGCGGGAGGGCCGGGGAGACCCAGTACTTC.

The sample holds many counts of this clonotype. The rearrangement uses TRBV10-3 and TRBJ1-5, with a possible D match to TRBD1 (5 bases). The CDR3 loop spans 13 amino acids. Between the trimmed V and J ends, which lost 7 bases and 3 bases, there was a span of 10 bases. The germline V gene encodes CDR1 ENHRY and CDR2 SYGVKD. CDR3 DNA sequence: TGTGCCATCACTGGGGGTCTCAATCAGCCCCAGCATTTT. Translating it yields CAITGGLNQPQHF.

In nucleotides, the CDR3 is TGTGCCAGCAGTTTTGGTCGGGGCAGGGGTGGCGGGGAGCTGTTTTTT. Translation: CASSFGRGRGGGELFF. The V gene is TRBV27, the J gene TRBJ2-2, with D possibly matching TRBD1 (6 bases). This CDR3 region has 16 residues. CDR1 is MNHEY and CDR2 is SMNVEV in the germline V gene (reference sequence). V was trimmed by 3 bases and J by 7 bases, leaving 18 bases between them.

At least ten counts were recorded for this clonotype. This chain connects TRBV10-3 to TRBJ1-2; D is ambiguous. The V gene's germline CDR1 is ENHRY and CDR2 SYGVKD. This CDR3 is 12 amino acids long. Trimming shortened V by 3 bases and J by 8 bases, and 10 bases separated the two germline ends. CDR3 in DNA: TGTGCCATCAGTGACTCAAAGGCCGGCTACACCTTC. Translated: CAISDSKAGYTF.

This clonotype has a handful of counts. The chain recombines TRBV5-4 with TRBJ2-7; the D is unclear. Trimming took 2 bases from V and 5 from J, leaving 8 bases between them. The length of the CDR3 is 12 residues. CDR1 SGHNT and CDR2 YYREEE come from the germline V gene (reference sequence). Written as DNA, the CDR3 is TGTGCCAGCAGCTTTATTGGGAACGAGCAGTACTTC. Translation gives CASSFIGNEQYF.

At least ten counts were recorded for this clonotype. The rearrangement uses TRBV6-1 and TRBJ2-7; 9 bases fit TRBD2. Germline V CDR1 and CDR2: MNHNS, SASEGT. This CDR3 has 16 residues. The ends lost 8 bases at V and 3 bases at J; junction bases unmatched: 14. This chain's CDR3 is CASLAGTTPGFYEQYF. In DNA, the CDR3 is TGTGCCAGCCTAGCGGGGACAACCCCTGGTTTCTACGAGCAGTACTTC.

The table lists this clonotype with many counts. J is TRBJ2-2 and V is TRBV12-3 or TRBV12-4, with D possibly TRBD2 on 6 matching bases. The CDR3 contains 16 residues. Trimming took off 3 bases at V and 1 base at J, with 12 bases between the two ends. DNA of the CDR3: TGTGCCAGCAGTTTTCGGGCGGGGATGAACACCGGGGAGCTGTTTTTT. Translating gives CASSFRAGMNTGELFF.

This clonotype was picked up a small number of times. The chain has TRBV30 and TRBJ2-6, with D maybe TRBD1 (6 bases). The germline V and J ends were trimmed by 5 bases and 0 bases, with 17 bases remaining between them. CDR3 size: 17 residues. Germline V gene data show CDR1 as GTSNPN and CDR2 as SVGIG (reference sequence). The DNA of the CDR3 is TGTGCCTGGGGATTCCGGACAGCGAACTCTGGGGCCAACGTCCTGACTTTC. Translating it yields CAWGFRTANSGANVLTF.